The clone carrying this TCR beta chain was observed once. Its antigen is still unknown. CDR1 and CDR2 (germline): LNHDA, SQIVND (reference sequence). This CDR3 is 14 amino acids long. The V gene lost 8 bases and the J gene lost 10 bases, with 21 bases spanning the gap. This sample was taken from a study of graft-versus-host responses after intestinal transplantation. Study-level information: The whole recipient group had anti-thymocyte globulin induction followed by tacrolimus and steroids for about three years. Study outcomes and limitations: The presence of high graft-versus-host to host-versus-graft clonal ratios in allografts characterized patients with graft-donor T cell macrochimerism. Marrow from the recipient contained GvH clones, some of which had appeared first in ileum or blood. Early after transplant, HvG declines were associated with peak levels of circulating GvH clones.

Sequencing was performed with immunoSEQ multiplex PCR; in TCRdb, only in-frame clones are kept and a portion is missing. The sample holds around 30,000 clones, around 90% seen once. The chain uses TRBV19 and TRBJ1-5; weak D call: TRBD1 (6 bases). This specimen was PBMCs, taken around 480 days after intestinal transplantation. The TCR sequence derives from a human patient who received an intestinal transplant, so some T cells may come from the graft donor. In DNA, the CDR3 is TGTGCCAGTTTGGACAGTCTCAGCCTCTCCCCCCAGCATTTT. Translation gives CASLDSLSLSPQHF.